These T cell receptor beta chains were read from a single sample in a study of Ad26.COV2.S vaccination and SARS-CoV-2 variants. The method was immunoSEQ multiplex PCR; TCRdb's version includes in-frame clones alone and lacks a portion of them. The table lists fewer than 800,000 clones, about 90% of them singletons. Sequencing was performed on peripheral blood, taken in a trial of Ad26.COV2.S vaccine versus placebo. Receptors were obtained from a person between 18 and 59 years old who received the Ad26.COV2.S COVID-19 vaccine or a placebo. Both conserved end residues are part of each CDR3. D genes are given only for firm matches. Size tells how often a clone was seen (once, few, many) or the class of an expanded clone, and some rows leave it out.

13	.	TRBV5-1	.	TRBJ2-7	CASSPDSPYEQYF	TGCGCCAGCAGCCCTGACAGCCCCTACGAGCAGTACTTC
15	.	TRBV24-1	TRBD2	TRBJ2-7	CATSESGSRGDEQYF	TGTGCCACCAGTGAGTCGGGGTCTCGGGGGGACGAGCAGTACTTC
13	.	TRBV6-5	.	TRBJ1-1	CASSSPGQRQAFF	TGTGCCAGCAGTTCCCCCGGACAGCGACAAGCTTTCTTT
13	.	TRBV30	TRBD1	TRBJ1-2	CAWSLGQGEGYTF	TGTGCCTGGAGTCTCGGACAGGGCGAAGGCTACACCTTC
16	.	TRBV15	.	TRBJ2-2	CATSSALFGNTGELFF	TGTGCCACCAGCAGTGCCCTGTTCGGGAACACCGGGGAGCTGTTTTTT
15	.	TRBV18	TRBD2	TRBJ2-1	CASSSSGVSYNEQFF	TGTGCCAGCTCATCTAGCGGGGTGTCCTACAATGAGCAGTTCTTC
14	.	TRBV10-3	.	TRBJ1-3	CAISDRTVGNTIYF	TGTGCCATCAGTGACCGGACAGTTGGAAACACCATATATTTT
15	.	TRBV7-2	TRBD1	TRBJ1-6	CASSLWTGVNSPLHF	TGTGCCAGCAGCCTGTGGACAGGGGTGAATTCACCCCTCCACTTT
13	few	TRBV6-2/TRBV6-3	.	TRBJ1-2	CASSFQEGHGYTF	TGTGCCAGCAGTTTCCAGGAGGGTCATGGCTACACCTTC
17	.	TRBV5-1	.	TRBJ2-2	CASSGVGLAKTTGELFF	TGCGCCAGCAGCGGGGTGGGGCTCGCTAAGACAACCGGGGAGCTGTTTTTT
14	.	TRBV7-6	.	TRBJ2-5	CASSFGATGETQYF	TGTGCCAGCAGCTTCGGAGCGACAGGAGAGACCCAGTACTTC
11	.	TRBV20-1	TRBD1	TRBJ2-1	CSATGALEQFF	TGCAGTGCGACAGGGGCTCTTGAGCAGTTCTTC
13	.	TRBV5-1	TRBD2	TRBJ2-1	CASRAGVYNEQFF	TGCGCCAGCAGGGCGGGAGTCTACAATGAGCAGTTCTTC
16	.	TRBV3-1/TRBV3-2	.	TRBJ1-3	CASSPKQGAAGNTIYF	TGTGCCAGCAGCCCGAAACAGGGAGCTGCTGGAAACACCATATATTTT
13	.	TRBV11-2	.	TRBJ2-4	CASSSLYKNIQYF	TGTGCCAGCAGCTCCCTCTATAAAAACATTCAGTACTTC
14	once	TRBV2	TRBD1	TRBJ2-2	CATRQGVGNGELFF	TGTGCCACACGACAGGGGGTTGGGAACGGGGAGCTGTTTTTT
11	.	TRBV11-2	.	TRBJ1-1	CASSSLAEAFF	TGTGCCAGCAGCTCCCTCGCTGAAGCTTTCTTT
13	.	TRBV29-1	TRBD1	TRBJ1-1	CSVRTGVGTEAFF	TGCAGCGTCCGGACAGGGGTAGGGACTGAAGCTTTCTTT
14	.	TRBV4-2	.	TRBJ2-7	CASSQVGSPYEQYF	TGTGCCAGCAGCCAAGTTGGGAGCCCCTACGAGCAGTACTTC
15	once	TRBV19	TRBD1	TRBJ1-1	CASSTGQGGSPEAFF	TGTGCCAGTAGTACGGGACAGGGGGGATCCCCTGAAGCTTTCTTT
15	.	TRBV2	.	TRBJ1-2	CASRETGSPIYGYTF	TGTGCCAGCAGGGAGACAGGCTCCCCTATCTATGGCTACACCTTC
15	.	TRBV6-5	TRBD1	TRBJ1-2	CASSPHGQDHYGYTF	TGTGCCAGCAGTCCCCATGGACAGGATCACTATGGCTACACCTTC
17	once	TRBV18	.	TRBJ1-2	CASSPQVGSGEGIGYTF	TGTGCCAGCTCACCCCAGGTGGGATCAGGAGAAGGGATTGGCTACACCTTC
14	.	TRBV27	.	TRBJ2-4	CASRSPWRENIQYF	TGTGCCAGCAGAAGCCCCTGGAGGGAAAACATTCAGTACTTC
15	.	TRBV4-3	.	TRBJ2-3	CASSQDGAISDTQYF	TGCGCCAGCAGCCAAGATGGCGCGATTTCAGATACGCAGTATTTT